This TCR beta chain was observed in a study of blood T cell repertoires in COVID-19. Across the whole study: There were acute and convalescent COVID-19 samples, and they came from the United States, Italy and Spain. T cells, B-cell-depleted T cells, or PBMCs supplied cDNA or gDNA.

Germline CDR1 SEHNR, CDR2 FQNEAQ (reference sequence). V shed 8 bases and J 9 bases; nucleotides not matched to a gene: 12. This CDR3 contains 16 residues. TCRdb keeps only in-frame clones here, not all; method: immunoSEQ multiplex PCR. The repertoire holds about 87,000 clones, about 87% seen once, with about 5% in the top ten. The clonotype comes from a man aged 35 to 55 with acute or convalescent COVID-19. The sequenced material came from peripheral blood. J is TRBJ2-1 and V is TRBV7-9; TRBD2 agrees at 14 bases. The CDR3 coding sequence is TGTGCCAGCTATCCTGGACTAGCGGGGGGTCTGGGTGAGCAGTTCTTC. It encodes CASYPGLAGGLGEQFF.